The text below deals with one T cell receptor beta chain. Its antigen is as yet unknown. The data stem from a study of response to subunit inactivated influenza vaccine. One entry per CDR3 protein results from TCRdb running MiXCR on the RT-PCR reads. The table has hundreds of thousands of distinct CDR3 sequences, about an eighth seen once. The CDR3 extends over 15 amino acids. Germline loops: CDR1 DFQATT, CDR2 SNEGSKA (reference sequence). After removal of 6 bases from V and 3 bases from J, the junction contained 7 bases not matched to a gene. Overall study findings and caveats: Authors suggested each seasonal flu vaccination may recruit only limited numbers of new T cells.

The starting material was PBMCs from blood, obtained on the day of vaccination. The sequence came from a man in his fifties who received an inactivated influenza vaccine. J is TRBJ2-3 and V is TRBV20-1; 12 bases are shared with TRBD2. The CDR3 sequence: CSAEPSGRVTDTQYF. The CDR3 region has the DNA TGCAGTGCGGAACCTAGCGGGAGGGTAACAGATACGCAGTATTTT.